This T cell receptor beta chain comes out of a study of Ad26.COV2.S vaccination and SARS-CoV-2 variants. A note on this clone: Its specificity is unknown.

Study observations and caveats: Vaccine recipients had higher spike-specific TCR breadth than placebo recipients. TCR breadth and depth estimates may have understated total T cell responses.

Per the germline V gene, CDR1 is SGHDT and CDR2 is YYEEEE. The V end was cut by 0 bases, the J end by 1 base, with 13 bases between. The CDR3 runs 16 residues. The table came from immunoSEQ multiplex PCR; TCRdb's copy has only in-frame clones and leaves some out. This table has around 370,000 clones, 92% appearing once. This chain joins TRBV5-6 and TRBJ1-1; D perhaps matches TRBD1 (5 bases). This TCR came from a human donor who had recovered from COVID-19. Sequencing was performed on peripheral blood, taken after recovery from COVID-19. For the CDR3, the DNA is TGTGCCAGCAGCTTGGTTACAGCAGGGCAGAACACTGAAGCTTTCTTT. It codes for CASSLVTAGQNTEAFF.